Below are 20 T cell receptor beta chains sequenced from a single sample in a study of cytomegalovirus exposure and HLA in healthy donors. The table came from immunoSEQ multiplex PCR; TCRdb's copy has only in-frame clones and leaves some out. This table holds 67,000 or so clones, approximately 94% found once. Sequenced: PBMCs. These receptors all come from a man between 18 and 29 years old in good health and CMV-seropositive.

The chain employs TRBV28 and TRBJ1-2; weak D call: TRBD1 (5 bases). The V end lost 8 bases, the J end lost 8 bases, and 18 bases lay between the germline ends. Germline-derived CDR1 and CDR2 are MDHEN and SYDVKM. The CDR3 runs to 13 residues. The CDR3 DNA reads TGTGCCAGCCATAACGCAGGGTACGCGGGCTACACCTTC. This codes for CASHNAGYAGYTF.

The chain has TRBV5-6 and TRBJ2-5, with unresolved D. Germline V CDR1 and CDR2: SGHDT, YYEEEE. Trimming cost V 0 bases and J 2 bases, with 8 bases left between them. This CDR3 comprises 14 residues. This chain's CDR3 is CASSLGFGQETQYF. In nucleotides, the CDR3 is TGTGCCAGCAGCTTGGGTTTCGGGCAAGAGACCCAGTACTTC.

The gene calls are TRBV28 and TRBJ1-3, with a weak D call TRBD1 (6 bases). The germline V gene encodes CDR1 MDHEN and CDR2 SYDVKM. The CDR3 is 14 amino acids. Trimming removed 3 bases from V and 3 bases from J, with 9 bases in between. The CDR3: CASSLARGGNTIYF. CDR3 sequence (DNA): TGTGCCAGCAGTTTGGCCAGGGGTGGAAACACCATATATTTT. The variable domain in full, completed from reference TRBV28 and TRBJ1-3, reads DVKVTQSSRYLVKRTGEKVFLECVQDMDHENMFWYRQDPGLGLRLIYFSYDVKMKEKGDIPEGYSVSREKKERFSLILESASTNQTSMYLCASSLARGGNTIYFGEGSWLTVV.

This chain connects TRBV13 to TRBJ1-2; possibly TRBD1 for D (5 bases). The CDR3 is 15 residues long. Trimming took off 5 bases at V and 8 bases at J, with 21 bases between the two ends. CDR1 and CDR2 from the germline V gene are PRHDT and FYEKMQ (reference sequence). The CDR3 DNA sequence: TGTGCCAGCAGCCGTGGGGCTCCTGCGACTAGAGGCTACACCTTC. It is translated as CASSRGAPATRGYTF.

The CDR3 loop is CASSVLATSTDTQYF. CDR3 DNA: TGTGCCAGCAGCGTATTAGCGACTAGCACAGATACGCAGTATTTT. The gene calls are TRBV9 and TRBJ2-3; maybe TRBD2 (5 bases). The V gene's germline CDR1 is SGDLS and CDR2 YYNGEE. Trimming pared 1 base from V and 0 bases from J, leaving 9 bases between. This CDR3 has 15 amino acids.

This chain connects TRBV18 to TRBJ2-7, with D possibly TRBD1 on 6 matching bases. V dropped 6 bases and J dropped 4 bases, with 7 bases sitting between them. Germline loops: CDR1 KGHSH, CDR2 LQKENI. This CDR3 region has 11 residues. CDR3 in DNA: TGTGCCAGCTCGACAGGATACGAGCAGTACTTC. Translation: CASSTGYEQYF.

The CDR3 DNA is TGTGCCAGCAGTTCCCGGGGGACAGGGTTTCATGGCTACACCTTC. Its protein product is CASSSRGTGFHGYTF. The V call is TRBV27, the J call TRBJ1-2, with TRBD1 matching over 9 bases. With V trimmed by 4 bases and J by 6 bases, 9 bases remained unmatched. The CDR3 is made up of 15 amino acids. The germline gives CDR1 MNHEY, CDR2 SMNVEV (reference sequence).

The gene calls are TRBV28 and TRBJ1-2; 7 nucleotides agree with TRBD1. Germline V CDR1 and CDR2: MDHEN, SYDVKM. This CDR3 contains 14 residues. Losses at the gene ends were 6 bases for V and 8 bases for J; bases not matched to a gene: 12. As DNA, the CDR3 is TGTGCCAGCAGCCCCTCCGACAGGGTAGGCGGCTACACCTTC. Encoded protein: CASSPSDRVGGYTF.

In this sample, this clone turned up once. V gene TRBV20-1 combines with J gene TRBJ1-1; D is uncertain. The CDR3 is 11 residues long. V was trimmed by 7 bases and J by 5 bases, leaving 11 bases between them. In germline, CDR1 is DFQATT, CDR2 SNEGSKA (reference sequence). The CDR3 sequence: CSEAYSTEAFF. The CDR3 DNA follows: TGCAGTGAAGCGTATTCTACTGAAGCTTTCTTT.

CDR3 bases: TGTGCCAGCAGTCCAAGGGGCAGAAACACCGGGGAGCTGTTTTTT. Its protein is CASSPRGRNTGELFF. J is TRBJ2-2 and V is TRBV28; the D gene is possibly TRBD1 (5 bases). Germline V gene lookup returns CDR1 MDHEN and CDR2 SYDVKM. The CDR3 is made up of 15 amino acids. Trimming took off 5 bases at V and 2 bases at J, with 12 bases between the two ends.

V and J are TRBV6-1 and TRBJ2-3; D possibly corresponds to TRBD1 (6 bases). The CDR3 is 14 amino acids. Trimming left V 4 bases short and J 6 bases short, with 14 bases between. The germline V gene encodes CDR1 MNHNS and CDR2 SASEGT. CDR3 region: CASSVEGVSDTQYF. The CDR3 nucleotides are TGTGCCAGCAGTGTTGAGGGGGTGAGTGATACGCAGTATTTT.

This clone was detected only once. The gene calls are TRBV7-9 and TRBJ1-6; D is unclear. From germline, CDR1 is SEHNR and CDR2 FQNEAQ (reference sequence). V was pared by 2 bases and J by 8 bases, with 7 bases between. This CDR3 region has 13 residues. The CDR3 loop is CASSLSADSPLHF. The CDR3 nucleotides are TGTGCCAGCAGCTTATCTGCGGATTCACCCCTCCACTTT.

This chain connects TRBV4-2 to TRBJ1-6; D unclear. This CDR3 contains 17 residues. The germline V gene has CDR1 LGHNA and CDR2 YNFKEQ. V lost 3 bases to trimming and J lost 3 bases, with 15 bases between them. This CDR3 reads CASSQEWVGLYNSPLHF. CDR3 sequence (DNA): TGTGCCAGCAGCCAGGAATGGGTAGGACTCTATAATTCACCCCTCCACTTT.

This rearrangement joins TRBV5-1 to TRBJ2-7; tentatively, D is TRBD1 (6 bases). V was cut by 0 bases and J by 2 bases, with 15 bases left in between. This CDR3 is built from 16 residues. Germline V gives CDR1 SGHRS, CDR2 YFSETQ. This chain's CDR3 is CASSLEGTHFTYEQYF. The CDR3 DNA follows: TGCGCCAGCAGCTTGGAGGGGACACACTTTACCTACGAGCAGTACTTC.

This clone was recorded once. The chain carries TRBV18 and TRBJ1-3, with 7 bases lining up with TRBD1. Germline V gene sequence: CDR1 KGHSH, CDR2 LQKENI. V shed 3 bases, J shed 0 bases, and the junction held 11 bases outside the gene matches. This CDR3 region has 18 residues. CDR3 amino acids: CASSPLPGQKHSGNTIYF. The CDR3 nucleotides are TGTGCCAGCTCACCCCTACCGGGACAGAAACACTCTGGAAACACCATATATTTT. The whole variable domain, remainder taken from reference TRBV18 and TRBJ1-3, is NAGVMQNPRHLVRRRGQEARLRCSPMKGHSHVYWYRQLPEEGLKFMVYLQKENIIDESGMPKERFSAEFPKEGPSILRIQQVVRGDSAAYFCASSPLPGQKHSGNTIYFGEGSWLTVV.

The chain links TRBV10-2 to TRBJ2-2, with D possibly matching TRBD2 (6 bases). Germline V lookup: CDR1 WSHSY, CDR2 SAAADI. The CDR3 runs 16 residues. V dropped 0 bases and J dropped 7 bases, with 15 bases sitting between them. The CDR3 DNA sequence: TGCGCCAGCAGTGAGTCGCCGACTAGACGCCACGGGGAGCTGTTTTTT. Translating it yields CASSESPTRRHGELFF.

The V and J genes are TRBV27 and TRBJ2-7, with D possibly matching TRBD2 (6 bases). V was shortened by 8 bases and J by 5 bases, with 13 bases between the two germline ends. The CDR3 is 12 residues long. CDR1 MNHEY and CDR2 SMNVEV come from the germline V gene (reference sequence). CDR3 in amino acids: CASSGGWNEQYF. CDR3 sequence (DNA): TGTGCCAGCTCCGGGGGTTGGAACGAGCAGTACTTC.

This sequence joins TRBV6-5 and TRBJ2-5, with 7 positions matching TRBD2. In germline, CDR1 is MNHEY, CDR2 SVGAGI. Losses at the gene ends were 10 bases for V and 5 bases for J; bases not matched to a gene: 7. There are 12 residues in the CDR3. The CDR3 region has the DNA TGTGCCACCTCGGGACTAACGGAGACCCAGTACTTC. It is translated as CATSGLTETQYF.

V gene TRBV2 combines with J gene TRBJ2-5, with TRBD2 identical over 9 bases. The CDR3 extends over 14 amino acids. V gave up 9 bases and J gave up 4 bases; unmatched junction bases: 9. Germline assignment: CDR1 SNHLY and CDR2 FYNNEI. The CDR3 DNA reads TGTGCCAGATCTCGGACTAGCGATGTAGAGACCCAGTACTTC. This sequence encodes CARSRTSDVETQYF.

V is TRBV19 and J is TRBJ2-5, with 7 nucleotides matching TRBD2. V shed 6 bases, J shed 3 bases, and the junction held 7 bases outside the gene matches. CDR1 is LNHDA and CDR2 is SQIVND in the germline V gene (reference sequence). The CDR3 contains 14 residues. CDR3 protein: CASSSRTSKETQYF. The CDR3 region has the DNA TGTGCCAGTAGCTCCCGGACTAGTAAAGAGACCCAGTACTTC.